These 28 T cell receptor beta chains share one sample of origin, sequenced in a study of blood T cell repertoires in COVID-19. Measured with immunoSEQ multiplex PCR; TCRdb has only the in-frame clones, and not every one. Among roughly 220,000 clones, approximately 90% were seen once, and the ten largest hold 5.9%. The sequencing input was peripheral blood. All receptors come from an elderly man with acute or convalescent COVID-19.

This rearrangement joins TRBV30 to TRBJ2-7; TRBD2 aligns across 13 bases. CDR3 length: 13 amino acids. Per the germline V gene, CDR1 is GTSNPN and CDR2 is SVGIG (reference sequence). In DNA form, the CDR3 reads TGTGCTTTCGGACTAGCGGGAGTCGGCGAGCAGTACTTC. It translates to CAFGLAGVGEQYF.

The DNA of the CDR3 is TGTGCCAGCAGCTTGTCAAGGCCCGGGGGGTTAAGCTCCTATAATTCACCCCTCCACTTT. This translates into CASSLSRPGGLSSYNSPLHF. This rearrangement joins TRBV5-5 to TRBJ1-6; D might be TRBD1 (5 bases). Trimming cost V 1 base and J 0 bases, with 20 bases left between them. This CDR3 region has 20 residues. Germline V gene sequence: CDR1 SGHKS, CDR2 YYEKEE (reference sequence).

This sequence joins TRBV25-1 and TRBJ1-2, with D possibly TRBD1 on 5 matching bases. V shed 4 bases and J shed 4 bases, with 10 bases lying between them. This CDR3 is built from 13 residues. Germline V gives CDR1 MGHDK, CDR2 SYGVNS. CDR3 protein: CASSGGAVYGYTF. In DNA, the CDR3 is TGTGCCAGCAGTGGCGGGGCAGTCTATGGCTACACCTTC.

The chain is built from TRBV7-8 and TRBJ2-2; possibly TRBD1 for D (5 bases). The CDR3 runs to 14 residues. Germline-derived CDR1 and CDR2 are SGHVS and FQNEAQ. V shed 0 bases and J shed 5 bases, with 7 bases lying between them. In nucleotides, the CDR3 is TGTGCCAGCAGCTTAGCAGGGGTGACCGGGGAGCTGTTTTTT. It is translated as CASSLAGVTGELFF.

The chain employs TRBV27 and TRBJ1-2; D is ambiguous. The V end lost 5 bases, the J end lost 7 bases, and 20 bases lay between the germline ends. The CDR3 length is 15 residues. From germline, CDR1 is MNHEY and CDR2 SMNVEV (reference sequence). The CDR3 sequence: CASSATRPRMGGYTF. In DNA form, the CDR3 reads TGTGCCAGCAGTGCCACCAGGCCCCGGATGGGTGGCTACACCTTC.

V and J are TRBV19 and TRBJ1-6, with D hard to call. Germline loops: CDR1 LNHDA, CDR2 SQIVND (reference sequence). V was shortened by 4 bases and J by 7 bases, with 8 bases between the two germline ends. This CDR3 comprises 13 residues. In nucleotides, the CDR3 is TGTGCCAGTAGTAAGGCGGTGAATTCACCCCTCCACTTT. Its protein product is CASSKAVNSPLHF.

The CDR3, as DNA: TGTGCCAGCAGCGGCCGACAGGGGAGCAGCACAGATACGCAGTATTTT. As protein: CASSGRQGSSTDTQYF. The chain is built from TRBV9 and TRBJ2-3; TRBD1 agrees at 8 bases. Germline V gene lookup returns CDR1 SGDLS and CDR2 YYNGEE. With V trimmed by 3 bases and J by 0 bases, 6 bases remained unmatched. The CDR3 length is 16 residues. The variable domain in full, with the rest retrieved from reference TRBV9 and TRBJ2-3, is DSGVTQTPKHLITATGQRVTLRCSPRSGDLSVYWYQQSLDQGLQFLIQYYNGEERAKGNILERFSAQQFPDLHSELNLSSLELGDSALYFCASSGRQGSSTDTQYFGPGTRLTVL.

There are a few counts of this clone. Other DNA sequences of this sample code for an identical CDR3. DNA of the CDR3: TGTGCCAGCTCACTAGGACAGCTGAACACTGAAGCTTTCTTT. Its protein product is CASSLGQLNTEAFF. The chain uses TRBV18 and TRBJ1-1; maybe TRBD1 (6 bases). V lost 4 bases, J lost 0 bases, and 9 bases lay in between. CDR3 length: 14 residues. Germline-derived CDR1 and CDR2 are KGHSH and LQKENI.

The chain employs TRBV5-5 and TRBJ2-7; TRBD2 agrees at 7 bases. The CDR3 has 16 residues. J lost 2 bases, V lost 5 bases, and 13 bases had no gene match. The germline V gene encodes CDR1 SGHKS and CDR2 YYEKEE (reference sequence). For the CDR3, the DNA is TGTGCCAGCAGTCCGAGGCCAGATCGGGGGGCCTACGAGCAGTACGTC. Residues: CASSPRPDRGAYEQYV.

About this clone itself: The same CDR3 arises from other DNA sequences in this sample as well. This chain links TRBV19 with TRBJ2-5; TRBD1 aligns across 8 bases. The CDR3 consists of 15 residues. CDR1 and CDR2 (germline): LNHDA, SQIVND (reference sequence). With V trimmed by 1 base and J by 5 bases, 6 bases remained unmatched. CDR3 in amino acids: CASSIGTGTVETQYF. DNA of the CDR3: TGTGCCAGTAGTATAGGGACAGGGACAGTTGAGACCCAGTACTTC.

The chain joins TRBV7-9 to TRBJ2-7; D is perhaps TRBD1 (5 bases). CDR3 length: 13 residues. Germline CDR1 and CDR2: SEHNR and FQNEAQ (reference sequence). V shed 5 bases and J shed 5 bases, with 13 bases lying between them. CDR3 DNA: TGTGCCAGCAGCCAACAAATCAGGGACGAGCAGTACGTC. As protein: CASSQQIRDEQYV.

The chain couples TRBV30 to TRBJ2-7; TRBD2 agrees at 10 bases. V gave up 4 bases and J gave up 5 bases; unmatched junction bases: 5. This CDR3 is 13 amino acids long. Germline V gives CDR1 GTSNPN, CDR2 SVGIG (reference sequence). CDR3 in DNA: TGTGCCTGGAATGGGCTAGCGGGAGACGAGCAGTACTTC. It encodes CAWNGLAGDEQYF.

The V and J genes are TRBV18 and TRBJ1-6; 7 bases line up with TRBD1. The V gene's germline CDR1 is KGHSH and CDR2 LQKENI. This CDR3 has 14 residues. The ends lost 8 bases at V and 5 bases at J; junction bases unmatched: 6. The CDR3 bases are TGTGCCAGCACTCCGGGACAGCATAATTCACCCCTCCACTTT. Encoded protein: CASTPGQHNSPLHF.

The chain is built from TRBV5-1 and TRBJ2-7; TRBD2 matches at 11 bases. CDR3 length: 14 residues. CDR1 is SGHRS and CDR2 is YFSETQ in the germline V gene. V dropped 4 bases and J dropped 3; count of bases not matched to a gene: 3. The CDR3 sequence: CASSDGTSGYEQYF. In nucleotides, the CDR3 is TGCGCCAGCAGCGACGGGACTAGCGGCTACGAGCAGTACTTC. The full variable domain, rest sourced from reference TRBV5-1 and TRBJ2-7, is KAGVTQTPRYLIKTRGQQVTLSCSPISGHRSVSWYQQTPGQGLQFLFEYFSETQRNKGNFPGRFSGRQFSNSRSEMNVSTLELGDSALYLCASSDGTSGYEQYFGPGTRLTVT.

The CDR3 reads CASSYEERELHTDTQYF. CDR3 nucleotides: TGTGCCAGCAGCTACGAGGAGCGGGAACTACACACAGATACGCAGTATTTT. The rearrangement joins TRBV2 to TRBJ2-3; 7 positions match TRBD2. The CDR3 is 17 amino acids. Germline assignment: CDR1 SNHLY and CDR2 FYNNEI. V lost 6 bases to trimming and J lost 2 bases; unmatched junction nucleotides: 14.

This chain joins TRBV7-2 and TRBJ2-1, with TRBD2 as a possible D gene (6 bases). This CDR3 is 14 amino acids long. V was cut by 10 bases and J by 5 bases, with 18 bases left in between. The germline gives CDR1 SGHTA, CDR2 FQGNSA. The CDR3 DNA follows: TGTGCCACCCCGCGGGGCGGAGCTAACAATGAGCAGTTCTTC. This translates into CATPRGGANNEQFF.

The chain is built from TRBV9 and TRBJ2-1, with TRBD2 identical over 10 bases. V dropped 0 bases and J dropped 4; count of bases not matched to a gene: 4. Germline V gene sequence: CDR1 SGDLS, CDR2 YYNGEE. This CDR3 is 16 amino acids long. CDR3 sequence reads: CASSVATSGNYNEQFF. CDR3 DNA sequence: TGTGCCAGCAGCGTAGCAACTAGCGGGAATTACAATGAGCAGTTCTTC.

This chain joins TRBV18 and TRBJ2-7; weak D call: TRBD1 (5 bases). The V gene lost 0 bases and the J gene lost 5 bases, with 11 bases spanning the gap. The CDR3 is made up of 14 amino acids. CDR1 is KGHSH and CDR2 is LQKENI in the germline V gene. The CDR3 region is CASSPPIGAHEQYV. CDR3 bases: TGTGCCAGCTCACCACCGATTGGGGCGCACGAGCAGTACGTC.

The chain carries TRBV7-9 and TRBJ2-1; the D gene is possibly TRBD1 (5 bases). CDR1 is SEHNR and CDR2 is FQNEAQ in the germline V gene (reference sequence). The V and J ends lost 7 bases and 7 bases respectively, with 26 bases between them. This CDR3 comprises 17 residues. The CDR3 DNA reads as TGTGCCAGCAACCCGCTGGACACCGCCCCTGCCACGAATGAGCAGTTCTTC. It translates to CASNPLDTAPATNEQFF. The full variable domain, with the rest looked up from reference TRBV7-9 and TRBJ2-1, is DTGVSQNPRHKITKRGQNVTFRCDPISEHNRLYWYRQTLGQGPEFLTYFQNEAQLEKSRLLSDRFSAERPKGSFSTLEIQRTEQGDSAMYLCASNPLDTAPATNEQFFGPGTRLTVL.

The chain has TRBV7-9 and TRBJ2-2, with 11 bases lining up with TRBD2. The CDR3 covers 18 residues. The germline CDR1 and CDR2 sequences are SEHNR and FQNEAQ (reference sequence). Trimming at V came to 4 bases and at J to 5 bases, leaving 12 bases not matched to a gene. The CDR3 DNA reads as TGTGCCAGCAGCTCCCTAGGGACTAGCGGAGGAGGGACCGGGGAGCTGTTTTTT. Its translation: CASSSLGTSGGGTGELFF.

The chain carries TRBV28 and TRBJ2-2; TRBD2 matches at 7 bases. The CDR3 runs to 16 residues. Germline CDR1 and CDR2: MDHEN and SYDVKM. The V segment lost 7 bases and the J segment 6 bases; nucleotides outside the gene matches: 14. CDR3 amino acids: CASKRSGEGRAGELFF. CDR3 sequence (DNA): TGTGCCAGCAAACGGAGCGGGGAGGGCCGAGCCGGGGAGCTGTTTTTT. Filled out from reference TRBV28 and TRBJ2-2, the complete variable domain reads DVKVTQSSRYLVKRTGEKVFLECVQDMDHENMFWYRQDPGLGLRLIYFSYDVKMKEKGDIPEGYSVSREKKERFSLILESASTNQTSMYLCASKRSGEGRAGELFFGEGSRLTVL.

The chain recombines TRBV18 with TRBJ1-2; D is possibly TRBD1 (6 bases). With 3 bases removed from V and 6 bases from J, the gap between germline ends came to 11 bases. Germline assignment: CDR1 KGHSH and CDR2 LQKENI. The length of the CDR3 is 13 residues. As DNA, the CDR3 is TGTGCCAGCTCACCGGGGGCGACGCATGGCTACACCTTC. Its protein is CASSPGATHGYTF.

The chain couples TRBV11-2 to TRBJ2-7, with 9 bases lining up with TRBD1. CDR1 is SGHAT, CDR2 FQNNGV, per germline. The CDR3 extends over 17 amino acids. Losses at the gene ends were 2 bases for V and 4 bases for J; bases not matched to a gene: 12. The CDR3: CASSLQTGQGGMYEQYF. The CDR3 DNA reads TGTGCCAGCAGCTTACAAACGGGACAGGGAGGCATGTACGAGCAGTACTTC.

This chain's CDR3 is CASSLTPGREQYF. CDR3 sequence (DNA): TGTGCCAGCAGCTTAACGCCAGGGCGCGAGCAGTACTTC. The chain couples TRBV7-3 to TRBJ2-7, with TRBD1 as a possible D gene (5 bases). The length of the CDR3 is 13 residues. CDR1 SGHTA and CDR2 FQGTGA come from the germline V gene. V lost 0 bases, J lost 6 bases, and 9 bases lay in between.

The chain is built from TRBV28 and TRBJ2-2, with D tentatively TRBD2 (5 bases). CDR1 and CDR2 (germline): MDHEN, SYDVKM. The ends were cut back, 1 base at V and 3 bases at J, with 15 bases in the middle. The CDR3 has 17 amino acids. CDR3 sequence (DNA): TGTGCCAGCAGTTTATTCCGGAGGCCCGGGGACACCGGGGAGCTGTTTTTT. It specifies CASSLFRRPGDTGELFF.

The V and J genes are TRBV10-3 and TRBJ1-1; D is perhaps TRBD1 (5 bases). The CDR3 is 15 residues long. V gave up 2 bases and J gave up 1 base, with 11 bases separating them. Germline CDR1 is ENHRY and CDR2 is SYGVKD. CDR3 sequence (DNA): TGTGCCATCAGTGAGGGGGGGAGTACGAACACTGAAGCTTTCTTT. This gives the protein CAISEGGSTNTEAFF.

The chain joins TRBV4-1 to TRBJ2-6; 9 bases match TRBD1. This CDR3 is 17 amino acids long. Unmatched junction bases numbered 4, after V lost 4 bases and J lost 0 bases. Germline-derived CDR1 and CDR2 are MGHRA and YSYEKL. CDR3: CASSPGQGSSGANVLTF. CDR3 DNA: TGCGCCAGCAGCCCGGGACAGGGTAGCTCTGGGGCCAACGTCCTGACTTTC.

CDR3 region: CASSLEARSDTEAFF. CDR3 sequence (DNA): TGCGCCAGCAGCTTGGAGGCCAGGTCAGACACTGAAGCTTTCTTT. V gene TRBV5-1 combines with J gene TRBJ1-1; the D is unclear. This CDR3 has 15 amino acids. The germline CDR1 and CDR2 sequences are SGHRS and YFSETQ. Between the trimmed V and J ends, which lost 0 bases and 3 bases, there was a span of 12 bases.